The text below deals with one TCR beta chain. This sample is drawn from a study of cytomegalovirus exposure and HLA in healthy donors. Study overall: Falling in the Caucasian-associated ancestry cluster were roughly 80% of about 400 genotyped donors.

Vbeta (60) and Jbeta (13) primers were used in the PCR. Measured with immunoSEQ multiplex PCR; TCRdb has only the in-frame clones, and not every one. The sample lists fewer than 250,000 clones; roughly 82% were seen once. In germline, CDR1 is LNHDA, CDR2 SQIVND (reference sequence). CDR3 length equals 12 residues. V lost 7 bases to trimming and J lost 4 bases, with 10 bases between them. Material for sequencing was PBMCs. The sequence came from a man aged 35-49 years in good health and CMV-seropositive. The V gene is TRBV19, the J gene TRBJ1-2; D is ambiguous. The CDR3 DNA sequence: TGTGCCAGTATCCGACAAGGCTATGGCTACACCTTC. This codes for CASIRQGYGYTF.